This T cell receptor (beta chain) was obtained from a study of beta chain features in type 1 diabetes. In the study overall: The samples had around 100 million sorted cells examined in all.

Overall study results and limits: The cDNA sequencing approach could over-represent high-TCR-expressing cells.

Sequencing targeted expressed TCRB transcripts, as all isolated RNA had been reverse transcribed. Profiled with immunoSEQ multiplex PCR; TCRdb holds only in-frame clones, not every one. The sample includes roughly 230,000 clones, 9% to 10% seen only once; the top ten take about 0.03%. Notes on this clone: Antigen: not known.

Trimming stripped 4 bases from V and 1 base from J, with 4 bases between. Looked up from germline, CDR1 is SQVTM and CDR2 is ANQGSEA. The CDR3 extends over 12 amino acids. J is TRBJ1-4 and V is TRBV29-1, with D unresolved. Sequenced material: naive CD4+ T cells from blood. The receptor was isolated from a woman aged 18-29 years in good health. The CDR3 region is CSVARTNEKLFF. The CDR3 coding sequence is TGCAGCGTTGCCCGAACTAATGAAAAACTGTTTTTT.